This is a list of T cell receptor beta chains from one sample in a study of cytomegalovirus exposure and HLA in healthy donors. Measured with immunoSEQ multiplex PCR; TCRdb has only the in-frame clones, and not every one. The table has 75,000 to 80,000 clones, roughly 79% seen once; the top ten hold 1.5% to 2%. Sequenced material: PBMCs. These TCRs come from a man in his forties in good health and CMV-seronegative. CDR3s include the opening cysteine and the closing phenylalanine or tryptophan. D genes are given only for firm matches.

NA	TRBJ1-5	TRBV5-5	CASSLEGQPIQPQHF
NA	TRBJ2-1	TRBV12-2	CASRLDRGPLFF
TRBD2	TRBJ2-1	TRBV19	CASSILGGSFNEQFF
NA	TRBJ2-7	TRBV6-5	CASSYQGFMYEQYF
NA	TRBJ2-7	TRBV5-6	CASSLRGSYEQYF
TRBD2	TRBJ2-1	TRBV6-1	CASSLAGEPYNEQFF
NA	TRBJ1-1	TRBV13	CASSPEQGGTEAFF
NA	TRBJ1-1	TRBV6-1	CASIKMRDYTEAFF
TRBD2	TRBJ2-1	TRBV19	CASSKHGGRAYNEQFF
NA	NA	TRBV27	CASSLRAPSSYEQYF
NA	TRBJ2-3	TRBV6-1	CASSRQVTDTQYF
NA	TRBJ2-1	TRBV11-2	CASRPGGGNSYNEQFF
NA	TRBJ2-7	TRBV13	CASSLRGRINYEQYF
TRBD2	TRBJ2-7	TRBV4-1	CASSQPSGYEQYF
NA	TRBJ1-2	TRBV18	CASSPGQTNYGYTF
TRBD2	TRBJ2-6	TRBV7-8	CARGTSGTAGANVLTF
TRBD2	TRBJ2-4	TRBV4-2	CASSQALLGGRDSQYF
NA	TRBJ2-7	TRBV27	CASSLYGYEQYF
NA	TRBJ2-1	TRBV19	CASSPRPTGFDNEQFF
TRBD1	TRBJ1-3	TRBV7-2	CASRPVGTAISGNTIYF
TRBD1	TRBJ2-7	TRBV11-1	CASSPGTAETYEQYF
NA	TRBJ1-2	TRBV6-5	CASSYSQGADYTF
NA	TRBJ2-7	TRBV19	CASSIGGAPVEQYF
NA	TRBJ1-3	TRBV7-9	CASSLVSSSNTIYF
TRBD2	TRBJ2-5	TRBV6-1	CASSEEAGEGQETQYF
TRBD2	TRBJ2-3	TRBV28	CASSFRTGGTDTQYF
NA	TRBJ1-1	TRBV28	CASSLERTEAFF
TRBD2	TRBJ2-1	TRBV7-2	CASGTSGYNEQFF
TRBD1	TRBJ2-7	TRBV18	CASSRGQGDEQYF
NA	TRBJ2-6	TRBV5-4	CASSFLVFQGRSGANVLTF
NA	TRBJ1-2	TRBV6-5	CASSYGGSYGYTF
TRBD1	TRBJ1-2	TRBV5-1	CASSLGQGSHGYTF
TRBD1	TRBJ1-4	TRBV28	CASSPGQGNKLFF
NA	TRBJ1-1	TRBV6-6	CASSQGIDTEAFF
NA	TRBJ2-1	TRBV6-5	CASSYRRGGHEQFF
TRBD2	TRBJ2-1	TRBV2	CASNRLAGESEQFF
NA	TRBJ2-1	TRBV4-1	CASSQSLPRGNEQFF
TRBD1	TRBJ1-2	TRBV6-1	CASSDLWDRGYGYTF
TRBD1	TRBJ2-7	TRBV11-3	CASSTGTGVEQYF
NA	TRBJ2-7	TRBV6-5	CASSPPGFYEQYF
TRBD2	TRBJ2-2	TRBV2	CASTREGLGTGELFF
NA	NA	TRBV5-4	CASSVSGSYEQYF